This entry features one T cell receptor (beta chain) sequence. What it binds is unknown. Produced via immunoSEQ multiplex PCR; TCRdb's table is partial and in-frame only. The sample has 49,000 or so clones, 81% seen once. V lost 0 bases and J 5 bases, leaving 5 bases between the germline ends. Germline V gene sequence: CDR1 SGHNT, CDR2 YYREEE (reference sequence). The CDR3 runs to 12 residues. This specimen belongs to a study of PD-1 blockade in mismatch repair-deficient tumors. Overall study results and limits: Tumor-resident clones, often undetectable pretreatment in blood, expanded then contracted after pembrolizumab.

Every patient had mismatch repair deficiency by PCR or immunohistochemistry. The TCR-sequenced patients were a few responders to pembrolizumab. The chain recombines TRBV5-4 with TRBJ1-2; D unresolved. This specimen was peripheral blood, taken approximately 18 weeks after starting pembrolizumab. This receptor was obtained from an adult with mismatch repair-deficient cancer. The CDR3 DNA reads as TGTGCCAGCAGCTTGGGCGGATATGGCTACACCTTC. Its protein is CASSLGGYGYTF.